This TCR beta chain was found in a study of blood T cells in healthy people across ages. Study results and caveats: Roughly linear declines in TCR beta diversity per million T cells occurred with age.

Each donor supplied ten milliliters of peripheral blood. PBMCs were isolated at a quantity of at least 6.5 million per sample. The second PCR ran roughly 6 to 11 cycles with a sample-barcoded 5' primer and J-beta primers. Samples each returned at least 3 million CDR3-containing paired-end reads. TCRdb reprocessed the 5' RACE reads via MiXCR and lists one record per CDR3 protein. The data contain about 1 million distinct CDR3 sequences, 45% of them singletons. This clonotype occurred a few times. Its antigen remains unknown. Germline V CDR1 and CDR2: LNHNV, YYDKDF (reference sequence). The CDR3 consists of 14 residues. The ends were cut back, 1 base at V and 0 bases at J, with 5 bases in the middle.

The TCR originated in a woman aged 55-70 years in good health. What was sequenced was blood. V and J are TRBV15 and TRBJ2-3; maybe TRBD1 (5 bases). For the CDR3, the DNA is TGTGCCACCAGCAGAGGACAGAGCACAGATACGCAGTATTTT. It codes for CATSRGQSTDTQYF.